This T cell receptor (beta chain) was recorded in a study of cytomegalovirus exposure and HLA in healthy donors. Trimming took 2 bases from V and 5 from J; bases not matched to a gene: 6. CDR3 length: 15 amino acids. Looked up from germline, CDR1 is KGHSH and CDR2 is LQKENI. Primers for the PCR totalled 60 Vbeta and 13 Jbeta. Profiling relied on immunoSEQ multiplex PCR, and the TCRdb table lists in-frame clones only, not all of them. Across 200,000 to 250,000 clones, the top ten clones capture roughly 0.98% of the sample. The receptor comes from a woman aged 25 to 39 in good health and CMV-seropositive. V usage is TRBV18 and J usage is TRBJ1-1, with 9 bases fitting TRBD1. Sequencing was performed on PBMCs. CDR3 in DNA: TGTGCCAGCTCACCAGAGGGAGACAGGGGGACTGAAGCTTTCTTT. It encodes CASSPEGDRGTEAFF.